These T cell receptor beta chains were read from a single sample in a study of cytotoxic CD8 clonotypes in ibrutinib-treated CLL. Assay: immunoSEQ multiplex PCR; the TCRdb copy retains only in-frame clones and omits some. Counted here are about 45,000 clones, 60% to 80% occurring once; the ten biggest clones make up around 13%. The material was PBMCs, obtained after 12 months of ibrutinib treatment. All receptors derive from a human donor with chronic lymphocytic leukemia. CDR3s include the opening cysteine and the closing phenylalanine or tryptophan. D genes are given only for firm matches. Size is stated for part of the rows, as once, few or many counts, or as a class when the clone is expanded.

j_call	v_call	clone_size	d_call	cdr3_nt	cdr3_aa
TRBJ1-1	TRBV9	NA	TRBD1	TGTGCCAGCAGCGTAGTCGACAGGGGTAACACTGAAGCTTTCTTT	CASSVVDRGNTEAFF
TRBJ1-2	TRBV5-4	NA	NA	TGTGCCAGCAGCCATACGGACACTACTAACTATGGCTACACCTTC	CASSHTDTTNYGYTF
TRBJ1-1	TRBV18	NA	NA	TGTGCCAGCTCACCCTCAGGGGATCGCGGCACTGAAGCTTTCTTT	CASSPSGDRGTEAFF
TRBJ2-1	TRBV29-1	NA	TRBD1	TGCAGCGTTGAGGTGGAACAGGGGAAGTTTTTGTACAATGAGCAGTTCTTC	CSVEVEQGKFLYNEQFF
TRBJ1-1	TRBV5-1	NA	TRBD1	TGCGCCAGCAGCTTGGCCGGGACAGGGGGCTCGAGGGGCACTGAAGCTTTCTTT	CASSLAGTGGSRGTEAFF
TRBJ1-3	TRBV6-5	NA	NA	TGTGCCAGCAGTTACTCGATCTTAGGGTCTGGAAACACCATATATTTT	CASSYSILGSGNTIYF
TRBJ1-1	TRBV6-6	NA	NA	TGTGCCAGCAGTTATGGTCTCGGGAACACTGAAGCTTTCTTT	CASSYGLGNTEAFF
TRBJ1-6	TRBV5-4	medium-sized	TRBD1	TGTGCCAGCAGCTCTCTCCGGGACAGTAATTCACCCCTCCACTTT	CASSSLRDSNSPLHF
TRBJ1-2	TRBV5-1	NA	TRBD1	TGCGCCAGCTCGGACAGGGGGAACTATGGCTACACCTTC	CASSDRGNYGYTF
TRBJ1-3	TRBV6-5	NA	NA	TGTGCCAGCAGTACACAGGGTGCTGGAAACACCATATATTTT	CASSTQGAGNTIYF
TRBJ2-2	TRBV19	NA	NA	TGTGCCAGTAGCCATGATTGGGCAGGGGTCACCGGGGAGCTGTTTTTT	CASSHDWAGVTGELFF
TRBJ2-2	TRBV5-1	once	NA	TGCGCCAGCAGCTTGGTACTGAAGAACACCGGGGAGCTGTTTTTT	CASSLVLKNTGELFF
TRBJ2-2	TRBV9	NA	TRBD2	TGTGCCAGCAGCGTAGCACCAGCGGGGGGTGGTGCCGGGGAGCTGTTTTTT	CASSVAPAGGGAGELFF
TRBJ1-2	TRBV30	NA	NA	TGTGCCTGGAGTGTACTGCGCTTCTATGGCTACACCTTC	CAWSVLRFYGYTF
TRBJ1-5	TRBV6-5	NA	NA	TGTGCCAGCAGACCCTCCGGGGGCGGCAATCAGCCCCAGCATTTT	CASRPSGGGNQPQHF
TRBJ1-2	TRBV6-5	few	NA	TGTGCCAGCAGTCGGACAGATCGGTATGGCTACACCTTC	CASSRTDRYGYTF
TRBJ2-3	TRBV14	NA	NA	TGTGCCAGCAGCCAAGATCCAGGGACAGATACGCAGTATTTT	CASSQDPGTDTQYF
TRBJ2-1	TRBV28	NA	TRBD1	TGTGCCAGCAGTCCACCGGGACAGGGAGGGTACAATGAGCAGTTCTTC	CASSPPGQGGYNEQFF
TRBJ1-4	TRBV13	NA	TRBD1	TGTGCCAGCAGCTTACGGGCGGCGACAGGGCCAAATGAAAAACTGTTTTTT	CASSLRAATGPNEKLFF
TRBJ1-1	TRBV30	NA	TRBD1	TGTGCCTGGACCTCCGGGACAGGGAATACTGAAGCTTTCTTT	CAWTSGTGNTEAFF
TRBJ1-2	TRBV28	NA	NA	TGTGCCAGCAGTTTGAACTATGGCTACACCTTC	CASSLNYGYTF
TRBJ2-1	TRBV6-5	once	NA	TGTGCCAGCGGGGGACTTCTGGATGAGCAGTTCTTC	CASGGLLDEQFF
TRBJ2-3	TRBV18	NA	NA	TGTGCCAGCTCACCACCGGTTAGCACAGATACGCAGTATTTT	CASSPPVSTDTQYF
TRBJ1-3	TRBV27	NA	NA	TGTGCCAGCAGTCCCCTAGGGGGGTCTGGAAACACCATATATTTT	CASSPLGGSGNTIYF
TRBJ1-1	TRBV9	NA	NA	TGTGCCAGCAGCGTCCTTACAGTGAACACTGAAGCTTTCTTT	CASSVLTVNTEAFF
TRBJ1-2	TRBV11-2	NA	TRBD1	TGTGCCAGCAGCTTGCTGGGACAGGGAAGGGGCTACACCTTC	CASSLLGQGRGYTF
TRBJ1-5	TRBV19	NA	NA	TGTGCCAGTAGTATAAGTTGGGAACGGGGGCAGCCCCAGCATTTT	CASSISWERGQPQHF
TRBJ1-5	TRBV16	NA	NA	TGTGCCAGCAGCCGCGGATGGGGTGATCAGCCCCAGCATTTT	CASSRGWGDQPQHF
TRBJ2-2	TRBV4-1	NA	NA	TGCGCCAGCAGCCAGGGCTATTTGAGGAGAAACACCGGGGAGCTGTTTTTT	CASSQGYLRRNTGELFF
TRBJ1-1	TRBV2	few	TRBD1	TGTGCCAGCGGAAGACAGGGGGACACTGAAGCTTTCTTT	CASGRQGDTEAFF
TRBJ2-3	TRBV5-1	NA	NA	TGCGCCAGCAGCTTGACGGTGGGGTACACAGATACGCAGTATTTT	CASSLTVGYTDTQYF
TRBJ1-1	TRBV27	NA	NA	TGTGCCAGCAGTAGAACCCCGGGACACTTCCTGGAAGCTTTCTTT	CASSRTPGHFLEAFF
TRBJ2-1	TRBV27	NA	TRBD2	TGTGCCAGCTCGAGCTATGGCGGGGGGCACAATGAGCAGTTCTTC	CASSSYGGGHNEQFF
TRBJ2-7	TRBV5-1	NA	NA	TGCGCCAGCAGCCAGGACACCTTCTACGAGCAGTACTTC	CASSQDTFYEQYF
TRBJ1-3	TRBV19	NA	NA	TGTGCCAGTAGGATAGTAACAGGGACGGCTGGAAACACCATATATTTT	CASRIVTGTAGNTIYF
TRBJ1-6	TRBV10-3	few	TRBD1	TGTGCCATCAGTGTTTCCGGGACAGATTCACCCCTCCACTTT	CAISVSGTDSPLHF
TRBJ2-3	TRBV5-1	once	TRBD1	TGCGCCAGCAGCTTGGGGGACAGGGTTACAGATACGCAGTATTTT	CASSLGDRVTDTQYF
TRBJ2-5	TRBV4-2	NA	TRBD1	TGTGCCAGCAGCCCCCCCTTCACAGGGGTTGGGGAGACCCAGTACTTC	CASSPPFTGVGETQYF
TRBJ1-1	TRBV5-1	NA	TRBD1	TGCGCCAGCAGCGACGGACAGGAGAACACTGAAGCTTTCTTT	CASSDGQENTEAFF
TRBJ2-5	TRBV11-3	once	NA	TGTGCCAGCAGCTTAGAGTCCCTTGAGACCCAGTACTTC	CASSLESLETQYF
TRBJ2-1	TRBV5-4	NA	NA	TGTGCCAGCAGCTTGTCGCGTAACCCCTACAATGAGCAGTTCTTC	CASSLSRNPYNEQFF
TRBJ2-3	TRBV5-1	NA	NA	TGCGCCAGCACCTTCTCTAGGTCAGGGACAGATACGCAGTATTTT	CASTFSRSGTDTQYF
TRBJ2-7	TRBV29-1	NA	TRBD2	TGCAGCGTAAGAACAGGCGGGGGTCAACACGAGCAGTACTTC	CSVRTGGGQHEQYF
TRBJ2-7	TRBV5-1	NA	TRBD2	TGCGCCAGCAGTTTAGCGGGGGGCTACTCCTACGAGCAGTACTTC	CASSLAGGYSYEQYF
TRBJ2-1	TRBV10-2	NA	TRBD1	TGCGCCAGCACCTGGACAGGGTCTTCCTACAATGAGCAGTTCTTC	CASTWTGSSYNEQFF
TRBJ2-6	TRBV5-1	NA	NA	TGCGCCAGCAGCTCTCTCGTATTGGACAACCATTCTGGGGCCAACGTCCTGACTTTC	CASSSLVLDNHSGANVLTF
TRBJ1-2	TRBV19	NA	TRBD1	TGTGCCAGTAGGCCGGGACAGCTTTATGGCTACACCTTC	CASRPGQLYGYTF
TRBJ2-7	TRBV19	NA	TRBD1	TGTGCCAGTAGTCCACCACAGGGGGCGGTGGGGTACGAGCAGTACTTC	CASSPPQGAVGYEQYF
TRBJ2-5	TRBV7-9	NA	NA	TGTGCCAGCAGCATTGGGGCGGAAGAGACCCAGTACTTC	CASSIGAEETQYF
TRBJ2-7	TRBV18	NA	NA	TGTGCCAGCTCACCTCCTGACGCCCACGAGCAGTACTTC	CASSPPDAHEQYF
TRBJ1-5	TRBV15	NA	NA	TGTGCCACCAGCAGAGATCGGGGAAATCAGCCCCAGCATTTT	CATSRDRGNQPQHF
TRBJ1-1	TRBV7-3	NA	NA	TGTGCCAGCAGCTCACAGGGTTCGTACACTGAAGCTTTCTTT	CASSSQGSYTEAFF
TRBJ1-5	TRBV7-8	NA	NA	TGTGCCAGCAGCTCGACAGGACTAGGTCAGCCCCAGCATTTT	CASSSTGLGQPQHF
TRBJ2-5	TRBV5-1	NA	NA	TGCGCCAGCAGCGGACCGGCTAAAGAGACCCAGTACTTC	CASSGPAKETQYF
TRBJ2-5	TRBV11-3	NA	NA	TGTGCCAGCAGCTTAGCTAGCGAGGAGACCCAGTACTTC	CASSLASEETQYF
TRBJ2-2	TRBV15	NA	TRBD1	TGTGCCACCAGCATGGGGACAGCGAACACCGGGGAGCTGTTTTTT	CATSMGTANTGELFF
TRBJ1-6	TRBV6-5	NA	TRBD1	TGTGCCAGCAGCGTGACAGGGTGGAATTCACCCCTCCACTTT	CASSVTGWNSPLHF
TRBJ1-4	TRBV25-1	NA	TRBD1	TGTGCCAGCACAGGACAGGGGTCTGAAAAACTGTTTTTT	CASTGQGSEKLFF
TRBJ1-2	TRBV6-1	few	NA	TGTGCCAGCAGTGAAGGCGGCGGTCGCAGCTATGGCTACACCTTC	CASSEGGGRSYGYTF
TRBJ1-1	TRBV6-1	NA	NA	TGTGCCAGCAGTGGTTCTCGGATGAACACTGAAGCTTTCTTT	CASSGSRMNTEAFF